This is a list of T cell receptor beta chains from one sample in a study of blood T cells in healthy people across ages. TCRdb called the 5' RACE reads again in MiXCR, with one record for every CDR3 protein. The table has 630,000 or so distinct CDR3 sequences, roughly 31% seen once. Input material: blood. These TCRs come from a woman over 75 in good health. The CDR3 runs from the conserved cysteine through the conserved F or W. The D gene is left open where the match is weak. Rows may omit the clone size; those that give it use once, few, many or a size class.

>.|.|TRBV20-1|TRBJ2-3
CSARFGASTDTQYF
TGCAGTGCTAGATTCGGGGCTAGCACGGATACGCAGTATTTT
>.|few|TRBV3-1|TRBJ2-7
CASSPTVFRDLKPYEQYF
TGTGCCAGCAGCCCGACCGTGTTCCGGGACCTCAAACCATACGAGCAGTACTTC
>TRBD2|few|TRBV6-2/TRBV6-3|TRBJ2-3
CASSSVAGGTDTQYF
TGTGCCAGCAGTTCAGTAGCGGGGGGCACAGATACGCAGTATTTT
>.|.|TRBV29-1|TRBJ1-3
CSGQGVGNTIYF
TGCAGCGGCCAAGGGGTTGGAAACACCATATATTTT
>.|many|TRBV5-4|TRBJ2-5
CASSGGVYQEAQYF
TGTGCCAGCAGTGGTGGGGTTTACCAAGAGGCCCAGTACTTC
>.|many|TRBV5-1|TRBJ2-5
CASSLVMEETQYF
TGCGCCAGCAGCTTGGTTATGGAAGAGACCCAGTACTTC
>.|many|TRBV20-1|TRBJ1-5
CSASPLSGGNQPQHF
TGCAGTGCTTCCCCCCTCTCAGGTGGCAATCAGCCCCAGCATTTT
>.|.|TRBV3-1|TRBJ2-6
CASSQDTGLLTGANVLTF
TGTGCCAGCAGCCAAGATACGGGCCTCCTCACTGGGGCCAACGTCCTGACTTTC
>.|.|TRBV11-2|TRBJ2-7
CASSLDRVTYEQYF
TGTGCCAGCAGCTTAGATCGGGTTACCTACGAGCAGTACTTC
>.|many|TRBV9|TRBJ2-5
CASSVGAQAQETQYF
TGTGCCAGCAGCGTAGGCGCCCAGGCCCAAGAGACCCAGTACTTC
>.|many|TRBV7-3|TRBJ2-7
CASSTRGGYEQYF
TGTGCCAGCAGCACCAGGGGAGGGTACGAGCAGTACTTC
>TRBD1|.|TRBV6-1|TRBJ1-1
CASDGRGGITEAFF
TGTGCCAGCGACGGCAGGGGGGGAATAACTGAAGCTTTCTTT
>.|.|TRBV12-3/TRBV12-4|TRBJ2-7
CASSWTLRRNEQYF
TGTGCCAGCAGTTGGACTCTTAGGCGGAACGAGCAGTACTTC
>.|many|TRBV27|TRBJ1-1
CATTASGGNTEAFF
TGTGCCACTACGGCAAGTGGCGGGAACACTGAAGCTTTCTTT
>TRBD1|many|TRBV13|TRBJ2-5
CASSLFVGTGQGETQYF
TGTGCCAGCAGCCTCTTCGTGGGGACAGGCCAGGGGGAGACCCAGTACTTC
>.|.|TRBV7-2|TRBJ2-3
CVSSLFTDAQYF
TGTGTCAGCAGCCTCTTCACAGATGCGCAGTATTTT
>.|many|TRBV7-2|TRBJ1-1
CASSLEAGRNTEAFF
TGTGCCAGCAGCTTAGAGGCAGGGAGGAACACTGAAGCTTTCTTT
>TRBD1|.|TRBV27|TRBJ1-1
CASSRTGGRTEAFF
TGTGCCAGCAGTCGGACAGGGGGGAGGACTGAAGCTTTCTTT
>.|.|TRBV6-2/TRBV6-3|TRBJ2-1
CASSYSSSYSRGGQFF
TGTGCCAGCAGTTACTCAAGCAGCTATAGCAGGGGGGGGCAGTTCTTC
>TRBD1|.|TRBV7-9|TRBJ1-1
CASSSTGGEGEAFF
TGTGCCAGCAGCTCCACAGGGGGCGAAGGTGAAGCTTTCTTT
>.|many|TRBV7-2|TRBJ1-6
CASSLSGVNSPLHF
TGTGCCAGCAGCTTATCTGGGGTGAATTCACCCCTCCACTTT
>TRBD2|.|TRBV5-5|TRBJ2-7
CASSSRTRVYEQYF
TGTGCCAGCAGCTCCAGGACTAGAGTCTACGAGCAGTACTTC
>TRBD1|many|TRBV27|TRBJ1-5
CASSSGQGYNQPQHF
TGTGCCAGCAGTTCGGGACAGGGATACAATCAGCCCCAGCATTTT
>TRBD1|few|TRBV27|TRBJ1-2
CASSAGGEIYGYTF
TGTGCCAGCAGCGCAGGGGGCGAAATCTATGGCTACACCTTC
>.|few|TRBV28|TRBJ1-5
CASSHEKTGIQPQHF
TGTGCCAGCAGTCACGAAAAAACAGGGATTCAGCCCCAGCATTTT
>.|many|TRBV9|TRBJ2-3
CASSYYTTSTDTQYF
TGTGCCAGCAGCTACTACACTACTAGCACAGATACGCAGTATTTT
>.|many|TRBV6-1|TRBJ2-3
CASSDPSTDTQYF
TGTGCCAGCAGTGACCCCAGCACAGATACGCAGTATTTT
>TRBD2|many|TRBV12-3/TRBV12-4|TRBJ2-3
CASSPRGGADTQYF
TGTGCCAGCAGCCCACGGGGGGGGGCAGATACGCAGTATTTT
>.|.|TRBV27|TRBJ2-1
CASRLEQGLDEQFF
TGTGCCAGCAGGTTGGAACAGGGTCTCGATGAGCAGTTCTTC
>.|many|TRBV10-3|TRBJ2-1
CAIRAPGSEQFF
TGTGCCATCAGAGCGCCCGGGTCTGAGCAGTTCTTC
>.|.|TRBV12-3/TRBV12-4|TRBJ2-3
CATQDQGRTDTQYF
TGTGCCACTCAGGACCAGGGGCGGACAGATACGCAGTATTTT
>TRBD1|.|TRBV20-1|TRBJ1-5
CSAEDRVKQPQHF
TGCAGTGCTGAGGACAGGGTCAAGCAGCCCCAGCATTTT
>TRBD1|.|TRBV2|TRBJ1-5
CASSEALQGQFSNQPQHF
TGTGCCAGCAGTGAAGCGCTTCAGGGACAGTTCAGCAATCAGCCCCAGCATTTT
>TRBD1|.|TRBV24-1|TRBJ1-5
CATSEPLTLTGGAGHQPQHF
TGTGCCACCAGTGAGCCCCTGACACTGACAGGGGGGGCAGGGCATCAGCCCCAGCATTTT
>.|many|TRBV20-1|TRBJ1-5
CSAPKPDSSNQPQHF
TGCAGTGCTCCCAAGCCGGACAGCTCCAATCAGCCCCAGCATTTT
>.|.|TRBV7-9|TRBJ1-1
CASSSVHLARDEAFF
TGTGCCAGCAGCTCCGTTCACCTGGCGAGGGATGAAGCTTTCTTT
>TRBD1|many|TRBV24-1|TRBJ2-7
CATSDSRGRQQYF
TGTGCCACCAGTGATTCCAGGGGGCGACAACAGTACTTC
>.|.|TRBV4-1|TRBJ1-5
CASSPRQEPNQPQHF
TGCGCCAGCAGCCCGCGACAGGAACCCAATCAGCCCCAGCATTTT
>TRBD1|many|TRBV9|TRBJ2-6
CASSVSRDRGPGANVLTF
TGTGCCAGCAGCGTATCCCGGGACAGGGGACCTGGGGCCAACGTCCTGACTTTC
>.|few|TRBV20-1|TRBJ1-2
CSAGGGFGYTF
TGCAGTGCCGGGGGGGGTTTTGGCTACACCTTC
>TRBD2|.|TRBV5-1|TRBJ2-5
CASSLVLAEKETQYF
TGCGCCAGCAGCTTGGTACTAGCGGAAAAAGAGACCCAGTACTTC
>.|.|TRBV25-1|TRBJ1-1
CATRQLMNTEAFF
TGTGCCACGAGACAGCTCATGAACACTGAAGCTTTCTTT
>TRBD1|.|TRBV20-1|TRBJ2-5
CSASRQGEETQYF
TGCAGTGCTTCAAGACAGGGAGAAGAGACCCAGTACTTC
>.|many|TRBV20-1|TRBJ2-3
CSQGGPTDTQYF
TGCAGTCAGGGGGGCCCAACTGATACGCAGTATTTT
>.|many|TRBV3-1|TRBJ2-1
CASSQISEQFF
TGTGCCAGCAGCCAAATATCTGAGCAGTTCTTC
>TRBD1|.|TRBV20-1|TRBJ1-5
CSARSTRGRYDQPQHF
TGCAGTGCTAGAAGTACCAGGGGGCGTTATGATCAGCCCCAGCATTTT
>.|.|TRBV30|TRBJ2-3
CAWGAKGTDTQYF
TGTGCCTGGGGGGCCAAGGGGACAGATACGCAGTATTTT
>.|.|TRBV5-1|TRBJ1-1
CASSAGAEAFF
TGCGCCAGCAGCGCCGGGGCTGAAGCTTTCTTT
>.|many|TRBV5-1|TRBJ2-2
CASSLTGGQNTGELFF
TGCGCCAGCAGCTTGACAGGAGGACAGAACACCGGGGAGCTGTTTTTT
>.|.|TRBV6-5|TRBJ1-6
CANSSEKGGYSPLHF
TGTGCCAACAGTTCCGAAAAAGGGGGGTATTCACCCCTCCACTTT
>TRBD2|.|TRBV11-2|TRBJ2-3
CASSLRSGGASDTQYF
TGTGCCAGCAGCTTAAGAAGCGGGGGGGCCTCAGATACGCAGTATTTT
>.|.|TRBV20-1|TRBJ2-3
CSAREGRTNTQYF
TGCAGTGCTAGAGAGGGAAGGACGAATACGCAGTATTTT
>TRBD1|.|TRBV7-6|TRBJ1-1
CASSFLGQGSANTEAFF
TGTGCCAGCAGCTTCTTGGGACAGGGAAGCGCGAACACTGAAGCTTTCTTT
>.|.|TRBV20-1|TRBJ2-7
CSARDPDIRSYNEQYF
TGTAGTGCTAGAGACCCGGACATCCGCTCCTACAATGAGCAGTACTTC
>.|many|TRBV12-3/TRBV12-4|TRBJ2-6
CASSWVSSGANVLTF
TGTGCCAGCAGTTGGGTGAGCTCTGGGGCCAACGTCCTGACTTTC
>.|many|TRBV30|TRBJ2-7
CAGAGTHSYEQYF
TGTGCTGGGGCCGGGACCCATAGCTACGAGCAGTACTTC